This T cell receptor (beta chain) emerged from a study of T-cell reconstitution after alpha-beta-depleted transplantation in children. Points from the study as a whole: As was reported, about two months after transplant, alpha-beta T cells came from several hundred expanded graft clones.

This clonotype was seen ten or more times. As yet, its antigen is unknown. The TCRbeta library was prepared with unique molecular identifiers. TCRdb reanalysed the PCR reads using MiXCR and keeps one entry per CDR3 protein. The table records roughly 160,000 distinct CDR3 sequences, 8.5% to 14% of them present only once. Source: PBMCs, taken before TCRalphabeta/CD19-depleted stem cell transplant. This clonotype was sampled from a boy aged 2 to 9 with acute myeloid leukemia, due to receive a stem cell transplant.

The CDR3 sequence: CASSTLRRSSYEQYF. CDR3 sequence (DNA): TGTGCCAGCAGTACTCTACGACGGAGCTCCTACGAGCAGTACTTC. This sequence joins TRBV28 and TRBJ2-7; D unresolved. Trimming took off 5 bases at V and 0 bases at J, with 14 bases between the two ends. This CDR3 has 15 amino acids. The germline V gene encodes CDR1 MDHEN and CDR2 SYDVKM.